One T cell receptor beta chain is described in this entry. It has no known antigen specificity. Base quality data are lacking; no much larger clone is found one base away. This sample was included in a study of cytomegalovirus exposure and HLA in healthy donors (dated by TCRdb to about 2017). Background for the entire study: An earlier analysis of approximately 640 of the donors reported about 290 Gb of sequence data and some 120 million unique TCR beta sequences from 150 million to 200 million T cells. In a later analysis, previously published TCR beta repertoires from 600 to 850 donors were re-analyzed and high-resolution HLA genotyping was added so that TCR occurrence patterns could be studied. Besides the first cohort of hundreds of subjects, a separate validation cohort made up of 120 or so different subjects was used. A few DR-DQ haplotypes were treated as single units for association and clustering because of strong linkage in the cohort. In the later analysis, no new phenotypic data were used to find candidate immune exposures; instead, reliance was placed on TCR beta sequences and their occurrence across donors. Both class I and class II loci were covered by HLA typing, at four-digit resolution. Donor age, sex, ethnicity and CMV serostatus were compiled together with the repertoire data. Using immunosequencing, the study profiled T cell repertoires from about 650 subjects and related those repertoires to cytomegalovirus serostatus. Typing coverage varied by locus: about 629-630 donors for A, B, C, DRB1 and DQB1; approximately 500 for DQA1; over 600 for DPA1; 450 to 480 for DPB1. Among the approximately 430 genotyped donors, around 81% belonged to the genetic ancestry cluster associated with self-reported Caucasian donors. On average, 235,054 unique TCR beta nucleotide sequences were sequenced per donor among a few hundred genotyped donors of the cohort, with 15% to 20% of those sequences being non-productive. A later genetic analysis took genome-wide SNP genotypes for 398 of the 666 donors and used that subset as a discovery cohort. About 300 gigabases of sequencing data and around 87 million unique TCR sequences were included in an early release covering several hundred HLA-typed donors. The aim of the study was to test whether cataloging public T cell receptors could identify signatures of past pathogen exposure. To predict cytomegalovirus infection status, the study brought together high-throughput TCR immunosequencing, statistical association of individual TCRs with disease status, and machine learning. Every discovery cohort repertoire had been produced on one sequencing platform. To decide whether each TCR beta V gene segment behaved as functional or pseudogenic, an earlier analysis of some 600 of the donors relied on high-throughput TCR beta sequencing.

The research as a whole found: Cytomegalovirus status was reported to be diagnosed by the classifier with high specificity and sensitivity in both the original and validation cohorts. Immune exposure information for the cohort was limited to CMV serostatus. Some IMGT-functional V segments, including TRBV6-2 and TRBV6-3, could not be distinguished by the 87-base-pair reads and were therefore excluded. A later analysis reported that several top co-occurrence clusters appeared linked to parvovirus B19, influenza, CMV and Epstein-Barr virus. A later analysis found that TCR association rates varied across HLA loci, with DRB1 alleles showing the most associated TCRs and HLA-C alleles the fewest. Specific HLA alleles were associated with 15,000 to 20,000 TCR beta sequences at a false discovery rate of 0.05 in a later analysis. The authors suggested that the approach could potentially be generalized to other disease states and immunological phenotypes. In a later analysis, HLA-associated TCR beta chains were found to be more clonally expanded and to have lower generation probabilities than equally common non-associated chains. Linkage disequilibrium might explain the correlated functional status among segregating V segments, but an unknown experimental factor could not be ruled out. The study gave a list of under 200 TCR beta chains associated with cytomegalovirus. A further reported finding was that TCR beta sequences accurately predicted the HLA-A and HLA-B alleles for most subjects in the first cohort. Presence/absence analyses assumed roughly uniform sequencing depth across donors, an assumption that may not hold. Because counts were too low, about 17 rarely observed V segments, including chromosome 9 orphons, were excluded from the earlier analysis of some 540 of the donors. Across donors, most TCR sequences were observed very rarely, whereas some public TCRs were present in many individuals. Three of the identified cytomegalovirus-associated TCR beta chains were confirmed in vitro to be specific for cytomegalovirus antigens. Because HLA typing was missing for some donors at each locus, association tests included only the typed subset. In a later genetic analysis, a missense DCLRE1C variant was associated with V-gene and J-gene trimming of TCR beta chains, and the association was replicated in an independent cohort. A group of highly shared sequence variants was considered likely to be a technical artifact of the sequencing pipeline. In this cohort, only TCR beta chains were sequenced, and detectable features were limited by the absence of alpha or paired-chain data. An earlier analysis of approximately 590 of the donors showed that most TCR beta V segments appeared in productive rearrangements either about 87% or about 30% of the time, which broadly matched IMGT annotations. Most CMV-associated TCR beta chains appeared to be HLA-restricted in a later analysis, and the HLA associations seemed to be driven largely by CMV exposure. When HLA alleles, especially DR and DQ, strongly co-occurred, attributing TCR associations to individual alleles was difficult. A later genetic analysis reported fewer N-insertions in productive TCRs among donors in an Asian-associated ancestry cluster than the approximately 700-donor mean.

To prepare the library, the immunoSEQ multiplex PCR assay was applied. For the multiplex PCR, a mixture combining 60 forward primers for TCR Vbeta segments and 13 reverse primers for TCR Jbeta segments was used. The CDR3 region of rearranged TCR beta genes was amplified from genomic DNA by a multiplex PCR assay. The Illumina HiSeq System was used to sequence the amplified TCR beta libraries as 87-base-pair reads. The original methods were these. A later analysis tallied around 80 million unique TCR beta chains across the approximately 670 repertoires, and about 10 million of those chains were shared by two or more donors. A nearest-neighbor algorithm error-corrected the raw reads and collapsed the reads into unique sequences, merging closely related sequences to remove PCR and sequencing errors. V, D and J gene segments were assigned by aligning CDR3 sequences to IMGT reference sequences. For a sequence to be retained, at least a six-nucleotide match to both a V gene segment and a J gene segment was required. Rearrangements were classified as productive when the CDR3 lacked stop codons and remained in frame with V and J, and all other rearrangements were classified as non-productive. Following IMGT convention, CDR3 was defined as the stretch from the second conserved V-encoded cysteine up to the conserved J-encoded phenylalanine. The earlier analysis of more than 450 of the donors excluded sequences that lacked an unambiguous match to a single V gene segment. In an earlier analysis of about 590 of the donors, a V segment was called functional when productive rearrangements were above 56.7%, and segregating when the standard deviation between donors exceeded 5%. A statistical classification framework was built for diagnosing cytomegalovirus status from the catalog of TCR beta chain sequences. A later analysis assigned V and J genes by comparing TCR nucleotide sequences with IMGT/GENE-DB human TR gene sequences. Using the TCRdist pipeline, a later analysis assigned CDR3 sequences along with most-parsimonious VDJ recombination scenarios. In a later analysis, every TCR beta chain was defined by the combination of its CDR3 amino acid sequence and its V-gene family, and reads without a unique V-gene family were dropped. To address suspected cross-contamination and a sequencing artifact, a later analysis removed roughly 640 highly shared, low-generation-probability nucleotide sequences. In a later analysis, a clonal expansion index for each public chain was calculated from normalized within-repertoire ranks of inferred template counts. In a later analysis, generation probabilities were computed using a VDJ recombination model fitted to out-of-frame rearrangements, and the results were checked against IGoR. A later analysis scored TCR-TCR, TCR-HLA and TCR-CMV co-occurrence with hypergeometric tests, applying a repertoire-size bias correction to TCR pairs. To estimate false discovery rates, a later analysis permuted the HLA or CMV assignments 20 times. In a later analysis, co-occurring TCRs were grouped using DBSCAN, with TCRdist sequence similarity added in when clustering inside HLA-allele-positive subsets. Repertoires with fewer than 30,000 or more than 120,000 public chains were left out of co-occurrence clustering, as were a handful of repertoires with anomalous nucleotide sharing. Imported from immuneACCESS, the table was reduced by TCRdb to in-frame sequences with V and J called. These copies leave out some clones; in studies compared against another copy, an unresolved V gene accounts for under half, and the cause of the remainder is not known. V, J and clone size derive from that table, while D and trimming were established from the DNA sequence. Within this sample are around 240,000 clones, with 82% of them counted one time only. Together, the top ten hold more than 5% of the sample.

The cohort consisted of 670 or so healthy bone marrow donors. All cohort members were sampled while nominally healthy, although unrecorded immune exposures were likely present. The donor was CMV seropositive and was included in the group of 250 to 300 seropositive cohort members. Each donor provided a peripheral blood sample, and peripheral blood mononuclear cells were used for TCR beta sequencing. Genomic DNA was extracted from the blood cell samples with the Qiagen DNeasy Blood Extraction Kit. V is trimmed back by 2 bases and J by 0 bases, and the junction contains 15 bases that no gene match accounts for. Including cysteine and phenylalanine, the CDR3 has 19 amino acids. Of all the DNA, just the CDR3 is kept, 57 bases in frame from base 1. CDR1 and CDR2 are drawn from the germline V gene: LGHNT, FRNRAP.

The specimen was PBMCs. This TCR derives from a woman aged 35 to 49 in good health and CMV-seropositive. The receptor chain draws on TRBV12-5 and TRBJ1-2, with 7 central nucleotides matching TRBD1. Read as DNA, the sequence is TGTGCTAGTGGTTTGCCAGAGGAGGGGACAGATCGGACTAACTATGGCTACACCTTC. Protein translation: CASGLPEEGTDRTNYGYTF. Reference TRBV12-5 and TRBJ1-2 genes cover what lies past the CDR3, so the full variable domain is DARVTQTPRHKVTEMGQEVTMRCQPILGHNTVFWYRQTMMQGLELLAYFRNRAPLDDSGMPKDRFSAEMPDATLATLKIQPSEPRDSAVYFCASGLPEEGTDRTNYGYTFGSGTRLTVV.